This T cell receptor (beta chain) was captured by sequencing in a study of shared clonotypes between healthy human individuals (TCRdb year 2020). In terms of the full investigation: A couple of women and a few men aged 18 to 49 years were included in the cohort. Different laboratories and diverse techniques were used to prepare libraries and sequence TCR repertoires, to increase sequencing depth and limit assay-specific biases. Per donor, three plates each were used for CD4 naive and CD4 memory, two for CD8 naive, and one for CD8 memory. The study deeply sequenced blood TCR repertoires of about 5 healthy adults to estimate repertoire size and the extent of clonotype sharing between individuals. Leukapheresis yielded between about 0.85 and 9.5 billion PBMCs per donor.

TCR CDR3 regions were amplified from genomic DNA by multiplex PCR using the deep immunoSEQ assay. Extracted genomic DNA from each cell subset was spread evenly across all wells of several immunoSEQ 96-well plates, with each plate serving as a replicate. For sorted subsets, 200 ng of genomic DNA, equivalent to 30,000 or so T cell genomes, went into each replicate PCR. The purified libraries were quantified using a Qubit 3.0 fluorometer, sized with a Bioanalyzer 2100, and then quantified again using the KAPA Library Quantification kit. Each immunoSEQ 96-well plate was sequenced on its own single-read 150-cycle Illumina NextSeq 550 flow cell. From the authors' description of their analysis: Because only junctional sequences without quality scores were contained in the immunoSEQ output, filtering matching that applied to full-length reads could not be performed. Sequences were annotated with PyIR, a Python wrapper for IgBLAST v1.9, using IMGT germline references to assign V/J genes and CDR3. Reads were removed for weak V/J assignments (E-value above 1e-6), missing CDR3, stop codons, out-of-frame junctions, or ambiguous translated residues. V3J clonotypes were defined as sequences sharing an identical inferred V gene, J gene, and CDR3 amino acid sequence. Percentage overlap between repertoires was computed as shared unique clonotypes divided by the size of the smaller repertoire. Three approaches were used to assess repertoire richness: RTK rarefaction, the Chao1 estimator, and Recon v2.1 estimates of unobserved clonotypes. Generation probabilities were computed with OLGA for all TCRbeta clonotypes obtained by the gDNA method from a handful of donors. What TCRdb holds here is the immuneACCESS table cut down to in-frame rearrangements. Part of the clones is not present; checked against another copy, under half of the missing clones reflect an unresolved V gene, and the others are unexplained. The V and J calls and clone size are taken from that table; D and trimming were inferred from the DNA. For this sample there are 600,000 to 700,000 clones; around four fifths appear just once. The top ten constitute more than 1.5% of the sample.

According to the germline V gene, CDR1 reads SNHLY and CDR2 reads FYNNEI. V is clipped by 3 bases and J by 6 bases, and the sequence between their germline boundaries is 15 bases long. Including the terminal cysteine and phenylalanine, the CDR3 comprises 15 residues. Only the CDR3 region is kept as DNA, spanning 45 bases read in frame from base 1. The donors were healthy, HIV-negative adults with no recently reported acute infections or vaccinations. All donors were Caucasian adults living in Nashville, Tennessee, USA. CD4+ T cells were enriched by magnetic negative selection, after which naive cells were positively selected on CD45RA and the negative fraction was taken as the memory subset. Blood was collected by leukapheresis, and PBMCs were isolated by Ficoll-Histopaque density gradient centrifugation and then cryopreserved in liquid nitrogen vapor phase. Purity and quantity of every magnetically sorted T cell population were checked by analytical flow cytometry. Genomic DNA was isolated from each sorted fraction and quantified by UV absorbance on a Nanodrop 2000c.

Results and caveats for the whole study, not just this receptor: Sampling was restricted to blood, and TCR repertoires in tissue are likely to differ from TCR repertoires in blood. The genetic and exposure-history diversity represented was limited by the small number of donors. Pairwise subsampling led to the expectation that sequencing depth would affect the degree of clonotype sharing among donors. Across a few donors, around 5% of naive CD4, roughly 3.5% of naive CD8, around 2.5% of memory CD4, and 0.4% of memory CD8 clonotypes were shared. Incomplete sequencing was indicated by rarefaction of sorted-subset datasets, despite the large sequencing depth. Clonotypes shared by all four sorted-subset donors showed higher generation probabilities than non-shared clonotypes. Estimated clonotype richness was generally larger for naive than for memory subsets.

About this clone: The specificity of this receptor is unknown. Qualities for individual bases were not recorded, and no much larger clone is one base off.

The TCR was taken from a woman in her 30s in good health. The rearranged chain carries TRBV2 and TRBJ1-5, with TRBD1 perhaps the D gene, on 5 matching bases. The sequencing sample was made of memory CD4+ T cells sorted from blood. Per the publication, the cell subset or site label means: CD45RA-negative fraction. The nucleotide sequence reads TGTGCCAGCAGTGAGTACAGGAAGTCGGTTCAGCCCCAGCATTTT. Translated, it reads CASSEYRKSVQPQHF.